This paragraph covers one T cell receptor (beta chain) sequence. Its antigen is not identified. The germline V gene has CDR1 MDHEN and CDR2 SYDVKM. V was clipped by 10 bases and J by 2 bases, with 19 bases between them. The length of the CDR3 is 15 residues. This record comes from a study of shared clonotypes between healthy human individuals. Study-level points and caveats: In a few donors, around 4.8% of naive CD4 clonotypes appeared in common. How much donors shared clonotypes was expected to be affected by sequencing depth.

TCRdb's table, derived via immunoSEQ multiplex PCR, lists solely in-frame clones and lacks some. Of millions of clones listed, approximately 93% were seen once; the top ten hold 0.35% to 0.45%. The genes are TRBV28 and TRBJ2-3; D is possibly TRBD2 (6 bases). Sequencing was carried out using naive CD4+ T cells from PBMCs. Subset noted: CD45RA+ positively selected. This TCR was recovered from a man aged 18 to 29 in good health. Some clones in this sample may be carry-over from other donors' samples. For the CDR3, the DNA is TGTGCCACCGAGGCACAGCGGGCGTACACAGATACGCAGTATTTT. The encoded protein is CATEAQRAYTDTQYF.